Listed here is a single T cell receptor (beta chain). Antigen unknown. The junction shows a germline mismatch at one end, possibly a read error. This entry comes from a study of cytomegalovirus exposure and HLA in healthy donors. Study-level results: Compared with the roughly 700-donor mean, an Asian-associated ancestry cluster reportedly had fewer N-insertions, according to a later analysis.

Donors counted as nominally healthy when sampled, yet unrecorded immune exposures were likely. In the PCR, 60 Vbeta and 13 Jbeta primers were used. The table came from immunoSEQ multiplex PCR; TCRdb's copy has only in-frame clones and leaves some out. The data contain about 120,000 clones, 80% of them singletons. The CDR3 totals 16 residues. Germline values: CDR1 SNHLY, CDR2 FYNNEI. The clonotype was recovered from a man aged 25 to 45 in good health and CMV-seropositive. The chain couples TRBV2 to TRBJ2-6, with D possibly being TRBD1 (5 bases). What was sequenced was PBMCs. The CDR3 protein is CASSEMWLTGANGLTF. CDR3 sequence (DNA): TGTGCCAGCAGTGAAATGTGGTTGACTGGGGCCAACGGCCTGACTTTC.